The 32 T cell receptor beta chains in this list originate from one sample, sequenced in a study of T-cell reconstitution after alpha-beta-depleted transplantation in children. Preparing the TCRbeta library involved the use of unique molecular identifiers. Each CDR3 protein gets one entry after TCRdb re-called the PCR reads with MiXCR. The table has roughly 590,000 distinct CDR3 sequences, around 17% seen once. The sample was PBMCs from the stem cell graft donor, taken from the stem cell graft. The receptors were gathered from a human donor who donated a stem cell graft to a child with acute myeloid leukemia.

This clonotype was seen ten or more times. V gene TRBV12-3 or TRBV12-4 combines with J gene TRBJ2-1, with D possibly being TRBD2 (5 bases). The CDR3 runs to 15 residues. V was pared by 4 bases and J by 0 bases, with 10 bases between. In nucleotides, the CDR3 is TGTGCCAGCAGTTCCGAGCGGAGCTCCTACAATGAGCAGTTCTTC. Its protein product is CASSSERSSYNEQFF.

This clonotype occurred many times. V is TRBV27 and J is TRBJ2-5; D might be TRBD1 or TRBD2, each matching 5 bases. Trimming removed 5 bases from V and 1 base from J, with 11 bases in between. The germline gives CDR1 MNHEY, CDR2 SMNVEV (reference sequence). The CDR3 length is 14 residues. CDR3 sequence reads: CASSRWDPQETQYF. The CDR3 DNA reads TGTGCCAGCAGTCGCTGGGACCCCCAAGAGACCCAGTACTTC.

This clonotype was detected only a few times. The DNA for the CDR3 is TGTGCCAGCACCCTCCCAGGGGGATACAATGAGCAGTTCTTC. Its translation is CASTLPGGYNEQFF. The chain carries TRBV7-9 and TRBJ2-1, with 7 bases lining up with TRBD1. The junction had 7 bases not matched to a gene; V was cut back by 7 bases and J by 4 bases. Germline assignment: CDR1 SEHNR and CDR2 FQNEAQ (reference sequence). The CDR3 extends over 14 amino acids.

In its sample, this clonotype was seen many times. V gene TRBV5-1 combines with J gene TRBJ1-5, with a tentative D call TRBD1 (5 bases). The CDR3 sequence is 16 residues long. Between the trimmed V and J ends, which lost 2 bases and 1 base, there was a span of 13 bases. Germline loops: CDR1 SGHRS, CDR2 YFSETQ. In DNA, the CDR3 is TGCGCCAGCAGCTTAGGGACGTCGGGAAGCAATCAGCCCCAGCATTTT. Residues: CASSLGTSGSNQPQHF. Supplemented by reference TRBV5-1 and TRBJ1-5, the full variable domain reads KAGVTQTPRYLIKTRGQQVTLSCSPISGHRSVSWYQQTPGQGLQFLFEYFSETQRNKGNFPGRFSGRQFSNSRSEMNVSTLELGDSALYLCASSLGTSGSNQPQHFGDGTRLSIL.

This sequence joins TRBV20-1 and TRBJ1-1; D ambiguous. Germline values: CDR1 DFQATT, CDR2 SNEGSKA (reference sequence). The CDR3 is 9 residues long. Trimming stripped 0 bases from V and 9 bases from J, with 2 bases between. CDR3 sequence reads: CSARDQAFF. The CDR3 coding sequence is TGCAGTGCTAGAGATCAAGCTTTCTTT.

The rearrangement joins TRBV7-9 to TRBJ2-1; D assignment may be TRBD1 or TRBD2 (5 bases each). The CDR3 spans 12 residues. In germline, CDR1 is SEHNR, CDR2 FQNEAQ (reference sequence). V lost 5 bases and J lost 12, with 14 bases in between. The CDR3 region is CASSPGTEGQFF. DNA for the CDR3: TGTGCCAGCAGCCCAGGGACCGAGGGGCAGTTCTTC.

Written as DNA, the CDR3 is TGCAGTGCTAGATCGCCTAGCGGGGGGGTAAATGAGCAGTTCTTC. It encodes CSARSPSGGVNEQFF. This sequence joins TRBV20-1 and TRBJ2-1; 12 bases map to TRBD2. V lost 2 bases and J lost 7; bases outside the gene matches: 6. The CDR3 length is 15 residues. CDR1 and CDR2 from the germline V gene are DFQATT and SNEGSKA (reference sequence).

Worth noting for this clonotype: This may stem from a read error, because a much larger clone lies one nucleotide away. The gene calls are TRBV20-1 and TRBJ1-5; the D is unclear. The CDR3 totals 14 residues. Looked up from germline, CDR1 is DFQATT and CDR2 is SNEGSKA (reference sequence). CDR3 in DNA: TGCAGTGCTAGAGGGAGAGGGAGCAATCAGCCCCGGCATTTT. Encoded protein: CSARGRGSNQPRHF.

This clonotype was seen more than once but under ten times. The chain combines TRBV15 with TRBJ2-3, with a weak D call TRBD2 (6 bases). Germline V CDR1 and CDR2: LNHNV, YYDKDF (reference sequence). The ends were cut back, 0 bases at V and 7 bases at J, with 14 bases in the middle. This CDR3 is 15 amino acids long. The CDR3 DNA follows: TGTGCCACCAGCAGAGAGCGCGGGGCGGCGAATACGCAGTATTTT. It encodes CATSRERGAANTQYF.

The genes are TRBV20-1 and TRBJ2-3; D may be TRBD1 (6 bases). The germline CDR1 and CDR2 sequences are DFQATT and SNEGSKA (reference sequence). This CDR3 comprises 16 residues. V was clipped by 3 bases and J by 2 bases, with 18 bases between them. The CDR3 protein is CSASGHIDRSTDTQYF. CDR3 DNA sequence: TGCAGTGCTAGTGGCCATATAGACAGGTCCACAGATACGCAGTATTTT.

This clonotype was seen at least ten times. The J gene is TRBJ1-6, the V gene TRBV20-1, with 9 bases identical to TRBD1. This CDR3 contains 14 residues. Looked up from germline, CDR1 is DFQATT and CDR2 is SNEGSKA (reference sequence). Trimming took 5 bases from V and 6 from J; bases not matched to a gene: 5. In DNA, the CDR3 is TGCAGTGCTTGGGACAGGGATTTTAATTCACCCCTCCACTTT. It specifies CSAWDRDFNSPLHF.

This clonotype appeared a few times. The rearrangement uses TRBV30 and TRBJ2-7, with TRBD2 matching over 7 bases. This CDR3 region has 16 residues. Germline CDR1 and CDR2: GTSNPN and SVGIG (reference sequence). V was pared by 0 bases and J by 5 bases, with 13 bases of the junction left unmatched. DNA for the CDR3: TGTGCCTGGAGTGTTGTCGGTAGCGGGCCACCTAACGAGCAGTACTTC. It encodes CAWSVVGSGPPNEQYF.

This clonotype was counted many times. The rearrangement links TRBV20-1 to TRBJ2-2, with TRBD2 as a possible D gene (5 bases). Germline assignment: CDR1 DFQATT and CDR2 SNEGSKA (reference sequence). Trimming shortened V by 2 bases and J by 3 bases, and 10 bases separated the two germline ends. The CDR3 consists of 14 residues. CDR3 residues: CSARSGYYTGELFF. CDR3 nucleotides: TGCAGTGCTAGATCGGGGTACTACACCGGGGAGCTGTTTTTT.

This clonotype was seen ten or more times. The V call is TRBV20-1, the J call TRBJ2-1; a possible D gene is TRBD2 (7 bases). Trimming left V 3 bases short and J 4 bases short, with 13 bases between. This CDR3 region has 14 residues. From germline, CDR1 is DFQATT and CDR2 SNEGSKA (reference sequence). Here the CDR3 DNA reads TGCAGTGCTAGGGGGGGGGCCGCATACAATGAGCAGTTCTTC. Protein product: CSARGGAAYNEQFF.

V is TRBV19 and J is TRBJ2-1; no definite D call. With 7 bases removed from V and 6 bases from J, the gap between germline ends came to 16 bases. Germline-derived CDR1 and CDR2 are LNHDA and SQIVND (reference sequence). This CDR3 spans 14 amino acids. The CDR3 spells CASKPGPMANEQFF. The CDR3 DNA is TGTGCCAGTAAACCGGGCCCCATGGCCAATGAGCAGTTCTTC.

This clonotype showed up many times. The chain links TRBV5-1 to TRBJ1-1; 7 bases map to TRBD1. This CDR3 contains 15 residues. V lost 4 bases, J lost 4 bases, and 10 bases stayed unmatched. The V gene's germline CDR1 is SGHRS and CDR2 YFSETQ. The CDR3 reads CASSPGDSEFTEAFF. DNA of the CDR3: TGCGCCAGCAGCCCGGGGGACAGCGAATTCACTGAAGCTTTCTTT.

This clonotype was seen repeatedly, ten times or more. This chain links TRBV9 with TRBJ2-5; the D gene could be TRBD1 or TRBD2 (6 bases each). CDR1 SGDLS and CDR2 YYNGEE come from the germline V gene. Trimming took off 0 bases at V and 5 bases at J, with 20 bases between the two ends. This CDR3 comprises 17 residues. The CDR3 DNA follows: TGTGCCAGCAGCGTAGATCTGGGGGGCTTCACGGGGGAGACCCAGTACTTC. Its protein is CASSVDLGGFTGETQYF.

V and J are TRBV19 and TRBJ2-1, with no clear D. Germline V gene lookup returns CDR1 LNHDA and CDR2 SQIVND (reference sequence). The CDR3 is made up of 12 amino acids. V was pared by 9 bases and J by 7 bases, with 13 bases between. DNA for the CDR3: TGTGCCAGCAGCCCCGGAATGAATGAGCAGTTCTTC. Translation gives CASSPGMNEQFF.

The table lists this clonotype with a few counts. The rearrangement joins TRBV7-3 to TRBJ2-1; possibly TRBD2 for D (5 bases). The CDR3 totals 13 residues. Germline V lookup: CDR1 SGHTA, CDR2 FQGTGA. V was pared by 0 bases and J by 8 bases, with 8 bases between. CDR3 nucleotides: TGTGCCAGCAGCTTAACGGCTAGCTATGAGCAGTTCTTC. Translated: CASSLTASYEQFF.

This clonotype was seen only a few times. The J gene is TRBJ1-6, the V gene TRBV7-9, with D possibly matching TRBD1 (5 bases). V lost 3 bases to trimming and J lost 5 bases, with 17 bases between them. Germline CDR1 SEHNR, CDR2 FQNEAQ (reference sequence). The length of the CDR3 is 17 residues. CDR3 in amino acids: CASSFYGGGTDNSPLHF. The CDR3 coding sequence is TGTGCCAGCAGCTTTTACGGCGGGGGGACGGATAATTCACCCCTCCACTTT. Full variable domain (remainder filled in from reference TRBV7-9 and TRBJ1-6): DTGVSQNPRHKITKRGQNVTFRCDPISEHNRLYWYRQTLGQGPEFLTYFQNEAQLEKSRLLSDRFSAERPKGSFSTLEIQRTEQGDSAMYLCASSFYGGGTDNSPLHFGNGTRLTVT.

This clonotype appeared many times. As DNA, the CDR3 is TGTGCCAGCAGCTTAGTAGCAGGGGACGGAAACACCATATATTTT. Residues: CASSLVAGDGNTIYF. The chain carries TRBV7-2 and TRBJ1-3; D is perhaps TRBD1 (6 bases). CDR1 SGHTA and CDR2 FQGNSA come from the germline V gene. The CDR3 totals 15 residues. The germline V and J ends were trimmed by 1 base and 4 bases, with 11 bases remaining between them.

This clonotype was recorded many times. This chain joins TRBV29-1 and TRBJ1-1, with a possible D match to TRBD1 (6 bases). The V gene lost 5 bases and the J gene lost 1 base, with 20 bases spanning the gap. The CDR3 length is 16 residues. CDR1 is SQVTM and CDR2 is ANQGSEA in the germline V gene. The CDR3 protein is CSVFTGLFSQNTEAFF. CDR3 DNA sequence: TGCAGCGTTTTCACAGGGTTATTCAGTCAGAACACTGAAGCTTTCTTT.

This chain links TRBV21-1 with TRBJ1-6. TRBV21-1 is given as a pseudogene. This CDR3 comprises 15 residues. CDR3: CASSSAGALDSPLHF. For the CDR3, the DNA is TGTGCCAGCAGCAGTGCGGGGGCCCTGGATTCACCCCTCCACTTT.

This clonotype has just a few counts. This chain uses TRBV4-1 with TRBJ2-1, with TRBD2 identical over 7 bases. The V and J ends lost 3 bases and 4 bases, in that order; junction bases with no gene match: 12. CDR1 MGHRA and CDR2 YSYEKL come from the germline V gene. This CDR3 has 17 amino acids. CDR3: CASSHRGSGEPYNEQFF. The DNA for the CDR3 is TGCGCCAGCAGCCATCGAGGAAGCGGGGAGCCTTACAATGAGCAGTTCTTC.

CDR3: CASSQPGRGGTNEQFF. CDR3 DNA sequence: TGCGCCAGCAGCCAACCCGGGCGCGGGGGGACAAATGAGCAGTTCTTC. The rearrangement links TRBV4-1 to TRBJ2-1; 8 bases agree with TRBD2. The V gene end was trimmed by 2 bases and the J gene end by 7 bases; junction bases not matched to a gene: 10. Germline V gene data show CDR1 as MGHRA and CDR2 as YSYEKL. This CDR3 contains 16 residues.

The V and J genes are TRBV5-1 and TRBJ2-3, with 9 positions matching TRBD1. After removal of 0 bases from V and 6 bases from J, the junction contained 5 bases not matched to a gene. Germline lookup yields CDR1 SGHRS and CDR2 YFSETQ. The CDR3 loop spans 15 amino acids. CDR3 loop: CASSLEQGAVDTQYF. CDR3 bases: TGCGCCAGCAGCTTGGAACAGGGGGCGGTCGATACGCAGTATTTT.

This clonotype was counted at least ten times. J is TRBJ2-1 and V is TRBV7-9; D might be TRBD1 (6 bases). The CDR3 consists of 14 residues. CDR1 is SEHNR, CDR2 FQNEAQ, per germline (reference sequence). The germline V and J ends were trimmed by 1 base and 7 bases, with 11 bases remaining between them. CDR3 in amino acids: CASSLGGRLNEQFF. In DNA, the CDR3 is TGTGCCAGCAGCTTAGGGGGGCGCTTGAATGAGCAGTTCTTC.

As concerns this clonotype: Germline is not matched at one junction end, which may reflect a read error. This rearrangement joins TRBV20-1 to TRBJ2-2; 9 bases match TRBD2. This CDR3 spans 16 amino acids. Per the germline V gene, CDR1 is DFQATT and CDR2 is SNEGSKA (reference sequence). CDR3 amino acids: CCARAGGGAHTGELFF. The CDR3 region has the DNA TGCTGTGCTAGAGCTGGCGGGGGGGCGCACACCGGGGAGCTGTTTTTT.

V gene TRBV7-8 combines with J gene TRBJ2-2; D not resolved. This CDR3 is 16 amino acids long. In germline, CDR1 is SGHVS, CDR2 FQNEAQ. V was trimmed by 4 bases and J by 3 bases, leaving 15 bases between them. The CDR3 nucleotides are TGTGCCAGCAGCTCTACCCCTAGACGGGACACCGGGGAGCTGTTTTTT. Its translation: CASSSTPRRDTGELFF. The whole variable domain, filled in from reference TRBV7-8 and TRBJ2-2, reads GAGVSQSPRYKVAKRGQDVALRCDPISGHVSLFWYQQALGQGPEFLTYFQNEAQLDKSGLPSDRFFAERPEGSVSTLKIQRTQQEDSAVYLCASSSTPRRDTGELFFGEGSRLTVL.

This clonotype has just a few counts. The rearrangement uses TRBV10-3 and TRBJ2-3, with 10 bases fitting TRBD2. The V segment lost 6 bases and the J segment 0 bases; nucleotides outside the gene matches: 6. Per germline, CDR1 ENHRY and CDR2 SYGVKD. CDR3 length: 16 amino acids. CDR3 sequence (DNA): TGTGCCATCAGAGAAGGACTAGCGGTTAGCACAGATACGCAGTATTTT. It codes for CAIREGLAVSTDTQYF.

CDR3 region: CASSPRLGSVPGYTF. The CDR3 DNA follows: TGTGCCAGCAGCCCTCGGTTGGGGTCGGTTCCTGGCTACACCTTC. The chain employs TRBV5-6 and TRBJ1-2; D not resolved. Germline V gene data show CDR1 as SGHDT and CDR2 as YYEEEE. The CDR3 is 15 residues long. The V end lost 4 bases, the J end lost 7 bases, and 20 bases lay between the germline ends.

The chain combines TRBV24-1 with TRBJ2-3, with 7 nucleotides matching TRBD1. V dropped 6 bases and J dropped 5; count of bases not matched to a gene: 4. The CDR3 runs 13 residues. Germline CDR1 is KGHDR and CDR2 is SFDVKD. CDR3 nucleotide sequence: TGTGCCACCAGTTTAGGGGGCGAAGATACGCAGTATTTT. Translated, it gives CATSLGGEDTQYF.